This TCR beta chain came from a study of identical twins. The CDR3 is 13 residues long. Per germline, CDR1 MNHEY and CDR2 SMNVEV (reference sequence). Between the trimmed V and J ends, which lost 2 bases and 7 bases, there was a span of 9 bases. TCRdb used MiXCR to reprocess the 5' RACE reads, holding one entry per CDR3 protein. The sample lists about 920,000 distinct CDR3 sequences, 9% to 15% occurring once. This same sample was also taken into another study, of yellow fever vaccine responses in identical twins.

Sequencing was done on a sample of PBMCs. The V call is TRBV27, the J call TRBJ2-1; no reliable D call. The clonotype comes from a woman in her late teens or twenties in good health. The CDR3: CASSLVSLNEQFF. The CDR3 nucleotides are TGTGCCAGCAGTTTAGTATCACTTAATGAGCAGTTCTTC.